What follows are 12 T cell receptor beta chains derived from one specimen sequenced in a study of blood T cell repertoires in COVID-19. Some clones are missing from TCRdb's copy, which holds only in-frame ones; the method was immunoSEQ multiplex PCR. The sample carries about 100,000 clones, approximately 93% recorded once. Sequencing used peripheral blood. The source is a man in his forties or fifties with active COVID-19.

This chain joins TRBV16 and TRBJ1-2; 10 positions match TRBD1. Germline values: CDR1 KGHSY, CDR2 FQNENV. The J segment lost 0 bases and the V segment lost 5 bases, leaving 6 bases of the junction unmatched. There are 16 residues in the CDR3. CDR3 amino acids: CASSGQGGNTNYGYTF. CDR3 DNA: TGTGCCAGCAGCGGACAGGGGGGAAACACTAACTATGGCTACACCTTC. Filled out from reference TRBV16 and TRBJ1-2, the complete variable domain reads GEEVAQTPKHLVRGEGQKAKLYCAPIKGHSYVFWYQQVLKNEFKFLISFQNENVFDETGMPKERFSAKCLPNSPCSLEIQATKLEDSAVYFCASSGQGGNTNYGYTFGSGTRLTVV.

The gene calls are TRBV25-1 and TRBJ2-1; a weak D match, TRBD1 (6 bases). The ends were cut back, 7 bases at V and 2 bases at J, with 12 bases in the middle. The CDR3 totals 14 residues. Germline V gives CDR1 MGHDK, CDR2 SYGVNS. The CDR3 sequence: CASTTQGAYNEQFF. CDR3 DNA sequence: TGTGCCAGCACTACACAGGGCGCCTACAATGAGCAGTTCTTC.

This rearrangement joins TRBV6-2 or TRBV6-3 to TRBJ2-3; 12 nucleotides match TRBD2. V was pared by 4 bases and J by 4 bases, with 6 bases of the junction left unmatched. Germline V gene lookup returns CDR1 MNHEY and CDR2 SVGEGT. The CDR3 covers 16 residues. CDR3 protein: CASSSGLAGYADTQYF. The CDR3 region has the DNA TGTGCCAGCAGTTCCGGACTAGCGGGATATGCAGATACGCAGTATTTT.

This chain links TRBV18 with TRBJ2-3, with 9 bases matching TRBD2. Germline V gives CDR1 KGHSH, CDR2 LQKENI. The CDR3 extends over 17 amino acids. J was trimmed by 2 bases and V by 4 bases; bases with no gene match: 10. The CDR3 DNA reads as TGTGCCAGCTCACAAACCTGGCCTAGCGGGGTCACAGATACGCAGTATTTT. As protein: CASSQTWPSGVTDTQYF.

The V call is TRBV11-2, the J call TRBJ1-1; 7 nucleotides line up with TRBD1. The junction had 15 bases not matched to a gene; V was cut back by 5 bases and J by 0 bases. CDR3 length equals 18 residues. Germline lookup yields CDR1 SGHAT and CDR2 FQNNGV. The CDR3 reads CASSPRTGEAALNTEAFF. CDR3 coding DNA: TGTGCCAGCAGCCCCAGGACAGGTGAGGCCGCCTTGAACACTGAAGCTTTCTTT.

CDR3 sequence (DNA): TGTGCCAGCAGCCCCGCCGGGACTTACTCCTACGAGCAGTACGTC. Translating it yields CASSPAGTYSYEQYV. The chain recombines TRBV7-2 with TRBJ2-7, with TRBD2 as a possible D gene (6 bases). Germline loops: CDR1 SGHTA, CDR2 FQGNSA. The V end was cut by 5 bases, the J end by 0 bases, with 14 bases between. The CDR3 totals 15 residues.

The chain employs TRBV2 and TRBJ2-3, with D maybe TRBD2 (6 bases). V lost 6 bases, J lost 0 bases, and 13 bases lay in between. CDR3 size: 15 residues. Germline V gene data show CDR1 as SNHLY and CDR2 as FYNNEI. In nucleotides, the CDR3 is TGTGCCAGCAGACGGCCTAGCGCTAGCACAGATACGCAGTATTTT. Amino acids: CASRRPSASTDTQYF.

The rearrangement uses TRBV19 and TRBJ2-5, with 9 bases that match TRBD1. The CDR3 sequence is 14 residues long. With V trimmed by 6 bases and J by 5 bases, 7 bases remained unmatched. Germline V lookup: CDR1 LNHDA, CDR2 SQIVND (reference sequence). CDR3 in DNA: TGTGCCAGTAGGGACAGGGGACGGGGGGAGACCCAGTACTTC. Its translation is CASRDRGRGETQYF.

The chain carries TRBV21-1 and TRBJ2-2; the table's D call of TRBD1 was not tested on the DNA. TRBV21-1 is shown as a pseudogene. The CDR3 has 17 residues. The CDR3: CASSNSQDRGGTGELFF. The CDR3 DNA follows: TGTGCCAGCAGCAATTCCCAAGACAGGGGAGGCACCGGGGAGCTGTTTTTT.

V is TRBV27 and J is TRBJ1-2; D gene unclear. This CDR3 spans 14 amino acids. Germline-derived CDR1 and CDR2 are MNHEY and SMNVEV (reference sequence). V shed 1 base and J shed 4 bases, with 10 bases lying between them. The CDR3 loop is CASSLYPGTYGYTF. The CDR3 DNA is TGTGCCAGCAGTTTATACCCAGGAACCTATGGCTACACCTTC.

V is TRBV9 and J is TRBJ2-5, with D possibly matching TRBD2 (7 bases). The CDR3 contains 18 residues. Trimming took 1 base from V and 0 from J, leaving 19 bases between them. CDR1 SGDLS and CDR2 YYNGEE come from the germline V gene. The CDR3 sequence: CASSVSLRGPGDQETQYF. The DNA of the CDR3 is TGTGCCAGCAGCGTATCCTTGCGGGGGCCGGGGGACCAAGAGACCCAGTACTTC.

The chain uses TRBV5-5 and TRBJ1-2; unclear D gene. Germline V gives CDR1 SGHKS, CDR2 YYEKEE (reference sequence). V shed 3 bases and J shed 4 bases, with 10 bases lying between them. The CDR3 totals 13 residues. The CDR3 sequence: CASSSTGSYGYTF. In DNA, the CDR3 is TGTGCCAGCAGCTCTACCGGTAGCTATGGCTACACCTTC.